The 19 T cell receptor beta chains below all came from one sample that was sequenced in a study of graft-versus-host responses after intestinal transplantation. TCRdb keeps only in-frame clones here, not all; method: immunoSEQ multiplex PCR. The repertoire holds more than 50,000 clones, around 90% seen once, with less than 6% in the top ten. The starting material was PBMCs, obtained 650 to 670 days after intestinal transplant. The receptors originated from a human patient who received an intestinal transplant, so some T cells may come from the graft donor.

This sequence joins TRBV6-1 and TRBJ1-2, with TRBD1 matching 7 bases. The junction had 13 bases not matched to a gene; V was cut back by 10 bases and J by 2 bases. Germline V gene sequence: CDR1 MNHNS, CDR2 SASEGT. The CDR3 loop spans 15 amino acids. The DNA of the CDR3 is TGTGCCACAGAGCCCGGGACAGCGGGGAACTATGGCTACACCTTC. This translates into CATEPGTAGNYGYTF.

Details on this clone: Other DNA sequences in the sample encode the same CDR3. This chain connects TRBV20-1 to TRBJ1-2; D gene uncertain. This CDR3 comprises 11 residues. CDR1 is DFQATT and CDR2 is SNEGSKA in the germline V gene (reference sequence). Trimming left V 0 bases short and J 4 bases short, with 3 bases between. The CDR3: CSAREGYGYTF. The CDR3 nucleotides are TGCAGTGCTAGAGAAGGCTATGGCTACACCTTC.

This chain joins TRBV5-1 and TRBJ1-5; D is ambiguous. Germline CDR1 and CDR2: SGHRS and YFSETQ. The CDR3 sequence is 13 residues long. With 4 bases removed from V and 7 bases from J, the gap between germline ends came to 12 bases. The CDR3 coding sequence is TGCGCCAGCAGCCTCTTCCATGGGCAGCCCCAGCATTTT. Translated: CASSLFHGQPQHF. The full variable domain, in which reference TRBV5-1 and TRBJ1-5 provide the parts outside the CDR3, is KAGVTQTPRYLIKTRGQQVTLSCSPISGHRSVSWYQQTPGQGLQFLFEYFSETQRNKGNFPGRFSGRQFSNSRSEMNVSTLELGDSALYLCASSLFHGQPQHFGDGTRLSIL.

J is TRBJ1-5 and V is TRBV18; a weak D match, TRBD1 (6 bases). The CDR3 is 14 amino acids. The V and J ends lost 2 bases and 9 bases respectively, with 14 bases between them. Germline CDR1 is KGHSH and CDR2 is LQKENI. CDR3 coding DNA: TGTGCCAGCTCACCAGGCAGGGGAATGGGGCCCCAGCATTTT. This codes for CASSPGRGMGPQHF.

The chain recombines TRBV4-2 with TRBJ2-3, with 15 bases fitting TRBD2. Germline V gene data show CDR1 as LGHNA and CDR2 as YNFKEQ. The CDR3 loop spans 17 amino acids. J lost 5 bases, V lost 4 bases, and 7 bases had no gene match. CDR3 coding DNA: TGTGCCAGCAGCCCTGGACTAGCGGGGGGGCCTCTAGATACGCAGTATTTT. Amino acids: CASSPGLAGGPLDTQYF.

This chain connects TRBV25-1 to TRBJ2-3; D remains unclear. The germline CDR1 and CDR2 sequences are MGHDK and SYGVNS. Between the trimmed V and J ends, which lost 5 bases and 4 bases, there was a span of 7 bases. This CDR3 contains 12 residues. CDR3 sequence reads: CASSLSSDTQYF. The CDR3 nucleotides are TGTGCCAGCAGTCTTAGTTCAGATACGCAGTATTTT.

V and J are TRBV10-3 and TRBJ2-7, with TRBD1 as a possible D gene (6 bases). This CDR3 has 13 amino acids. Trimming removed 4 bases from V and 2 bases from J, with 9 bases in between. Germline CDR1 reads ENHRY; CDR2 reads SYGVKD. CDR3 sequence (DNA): TGTGCCATCAGTGGGACAGCTCCCTACGAGCAGTACTTC. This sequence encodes CAISGTAPYEQYF.

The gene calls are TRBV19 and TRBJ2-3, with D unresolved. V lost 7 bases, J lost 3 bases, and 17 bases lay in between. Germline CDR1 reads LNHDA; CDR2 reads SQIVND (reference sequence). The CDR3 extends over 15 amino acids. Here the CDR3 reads CASTPLKGNTDTQYF. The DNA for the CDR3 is TGTGCCAGTACCCCCTTGAAGGGCAATACAGATACGCAGTATTTT.

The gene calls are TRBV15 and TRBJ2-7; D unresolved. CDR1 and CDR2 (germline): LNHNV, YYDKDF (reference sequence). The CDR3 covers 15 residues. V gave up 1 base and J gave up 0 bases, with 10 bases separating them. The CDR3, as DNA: TGTGCCACCAGCAGAGCCGAGGTGCCCTCCTACGAGCAGTACTTC. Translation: CATSRAEVPSYEQYF.

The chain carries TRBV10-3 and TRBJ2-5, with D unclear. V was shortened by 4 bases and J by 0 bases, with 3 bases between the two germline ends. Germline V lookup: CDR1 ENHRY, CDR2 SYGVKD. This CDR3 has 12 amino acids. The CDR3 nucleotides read TGTGCCATCAGTGTGGACCAAGAGACCCAGTACTTC. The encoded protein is CAISVDQETQYF.

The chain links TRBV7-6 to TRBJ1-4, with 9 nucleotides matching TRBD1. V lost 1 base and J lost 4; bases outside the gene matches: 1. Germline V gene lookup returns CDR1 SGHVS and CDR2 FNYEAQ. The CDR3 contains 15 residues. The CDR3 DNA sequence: TGTGCCAGCAGCTTAGGGACAGGGGTTAATGAAAAACTGTTTTTT. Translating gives CASSLGTGVNEKLFF.

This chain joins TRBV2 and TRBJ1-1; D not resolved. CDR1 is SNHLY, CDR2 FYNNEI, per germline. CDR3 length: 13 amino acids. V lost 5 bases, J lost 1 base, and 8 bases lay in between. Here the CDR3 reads CASSHKWNTEAFF. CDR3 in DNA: TGTGCCAGCAGTCATAAATGGAACACTGAAGCTTTCTTT.

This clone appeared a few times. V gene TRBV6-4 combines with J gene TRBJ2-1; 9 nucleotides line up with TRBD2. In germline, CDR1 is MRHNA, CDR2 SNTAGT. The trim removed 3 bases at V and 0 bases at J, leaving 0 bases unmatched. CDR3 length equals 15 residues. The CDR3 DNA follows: TGTGCCAGCAGTGAGCGGGGGGGCTCCTACAATGAGCAGTTCTTC. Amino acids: CASSERGGSYNEQFF.

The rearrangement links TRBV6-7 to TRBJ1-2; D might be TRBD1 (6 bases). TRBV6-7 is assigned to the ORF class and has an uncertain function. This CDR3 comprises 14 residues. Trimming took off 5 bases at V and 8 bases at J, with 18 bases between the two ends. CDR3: CASSKPGQYFGYTF. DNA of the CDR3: TGTGCCAGCAGTAAACCCGGACAGTATTTCGGCTACACCTTC.

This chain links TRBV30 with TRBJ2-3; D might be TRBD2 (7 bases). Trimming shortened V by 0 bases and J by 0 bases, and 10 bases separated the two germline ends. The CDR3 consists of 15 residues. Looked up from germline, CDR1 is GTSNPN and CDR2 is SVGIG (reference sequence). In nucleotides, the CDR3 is TGTGCCTGGAGTGTAGGGGGGGCCAGCACAGATACGCAGTATTTT. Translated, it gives CAWSVGGASTDTQYF.

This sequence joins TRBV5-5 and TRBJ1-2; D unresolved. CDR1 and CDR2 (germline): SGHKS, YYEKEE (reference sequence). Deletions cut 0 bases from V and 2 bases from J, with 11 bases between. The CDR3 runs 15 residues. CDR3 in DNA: TGTGCCAGCAGCTTGGTTACGGATTTCAACTATGGCTACACCTTC. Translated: CASSLVTDFNYGYTF.

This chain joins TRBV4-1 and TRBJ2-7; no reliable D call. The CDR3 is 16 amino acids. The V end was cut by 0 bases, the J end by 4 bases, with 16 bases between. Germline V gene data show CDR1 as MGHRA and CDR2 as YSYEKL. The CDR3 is CASSQDWIGNRYEQYF. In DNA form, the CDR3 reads TGCGCCAGCAGCCAAGATTGGATAGGGAATCGGTACGAGCAGTACTTC.

DNA for the CDR3: TGTGCCATTAGGCGGACCCAGGTCTCCTACAATGAGCAGTTCTTC. Translated, it gives CAIRRTQVSYNEQFF. V usage is TRBV10-3 and J usage is TRBJ2-1; D unresolved. V was shortened by 9 bases and J by 0 bases, with 15 bases between the two germline ends. The CDR3 sequence is 15 residues long. Per germline, CDR1 ENHRY and CDR2 SYGVKD.

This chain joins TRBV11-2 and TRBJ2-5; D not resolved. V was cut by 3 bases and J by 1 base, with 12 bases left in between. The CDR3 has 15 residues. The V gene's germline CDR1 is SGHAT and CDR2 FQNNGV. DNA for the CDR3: TGTGCCAGCAGCTTTGGTGGCTTGGGCCAAGAGACCCAGTACTTC. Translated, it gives CASSFGGLGQETQYF.